This TCR beta chain was sequenced in a study of T cells in tumors after PD-1 blockade. Study details: Daily vismodegib 150 mg continued in a subset of anti-PD-1-treated patients. On average, peripheral blood gave roughly 110,000 TCR templates and about 34,000 unique clonotypes.

Produced via immunoSEQ multiplex PCR; TCRdb's table is partial and in-frame only. Of about 20,000 clones in the sample, 78% were seen once. The length of the CDR3 is 14 residues. Germline values: CDR1 MDHEN, CDR2 SYDVKM. Trimming cost V 10 bases and J 2 bases; bases outside gene matches: 6. A word on this clone: Its specificity is not known.

General study points: Peripheral recruitment is suggested, as some novel exhausted tumor clones were in pre-treatment blood.

Input was about 616 ng to 6,500 ng of genomic DNA from tumor or blood. The clonotype comes from a human donor with basal cell carcinoma. V usage is TRBV28 and J usage is TRBJ2-2; 8 positions match TRBD1. The sequences come from PBMCs, collected before anti-PD-1 treatment. DNA of the CDR3: TGTGCCACAAGACAGGGGTCAAACACCGGGGAGCTGTTTTTT. Protein: CATRQGSNTGELFF.